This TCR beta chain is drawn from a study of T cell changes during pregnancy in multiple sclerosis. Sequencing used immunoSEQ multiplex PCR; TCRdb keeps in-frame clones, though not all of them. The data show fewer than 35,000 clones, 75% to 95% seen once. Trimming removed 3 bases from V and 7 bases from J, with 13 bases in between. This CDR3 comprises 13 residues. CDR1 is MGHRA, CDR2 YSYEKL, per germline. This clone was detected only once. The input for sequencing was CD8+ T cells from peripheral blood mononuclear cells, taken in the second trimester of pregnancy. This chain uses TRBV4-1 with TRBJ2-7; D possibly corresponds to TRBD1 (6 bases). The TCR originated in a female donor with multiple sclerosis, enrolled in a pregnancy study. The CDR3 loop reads CASSHLQGTEQYF. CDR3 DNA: TGCGCCAGCAGCCACCTACAGGGTACGGAGCAGTACTTC.